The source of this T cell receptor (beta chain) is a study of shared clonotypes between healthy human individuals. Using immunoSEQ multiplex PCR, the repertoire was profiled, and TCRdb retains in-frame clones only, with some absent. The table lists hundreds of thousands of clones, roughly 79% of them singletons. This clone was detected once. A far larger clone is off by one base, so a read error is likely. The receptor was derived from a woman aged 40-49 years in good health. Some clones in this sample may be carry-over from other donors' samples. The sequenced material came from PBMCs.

The CDR3 loop reads CASGTTGVRYGYTF. The CDR3 nucleotides are TGTGCCAGCGGAACTACAGGGGTCCGGTATGGCTACACCTTC. This rearrangement joins TRBV28 to TRBJ1-2, with 7 bases aligning to TRBD1. The germline V gene encodes CDR1 MDHEN and CDR2 SYDVKM. The CDR3 loop spans 14 amino acids. Losses at the gene ends were 8 bases for V and 5 bases for J; bases not matched to a gene: 11.